The 8 T cell receptor beta chains in this list originate from one sample, sequenced in a study of regulatory T cells in long-lasting Graves disease. Noted time point: persistent/refractory GD, antithyroid drugs over 5 years with positive TRAb. RNA isolated from PBMCs was used to make the TCR library. Libraries of TCR beta came from iRepertoire HTBI primers plus Arm-PCR of CDR3 regions. One entry per CDR3 protein results from TCRdb running MiXCR on the multiplex PCR reads. The sample lists a few hundred thousand distinct CDR3 sequences, around a fifth seen once, with roughly 7.7% in the top ten. Material: peripheral blood mononuclear cells (PBMCs), obtained when the disease was refractory, from a patient treated with antithyroid drugs. The receptors were sampled from a female donor with Graves disease.

The chain recombines TRBV20-1 with TRBJ2-3, with 9 bases aligning to TRBD2. The V gene end was trimmed by 3 bases and the J gene end by 2 bases; junction bases not matched to a gene: 9. This CDR3 region has 16 residues. Germline-derived CDR1 and CDR2 are DFQATT and SNEGSKA (reference sequence). This chain's CDR3 is CSARPLVAGATDTQYF. The CDR3 region has the DNA TGCAGTGCTAGGCCCCTTGTAGCGGGGGCCACAGATACGCAGTATTTT.

Comments on this clonotype: It is likely a read error, because the conserved phenylalanine at the end of the CDR3 is missing. The CDR3 bases are TGTGCCAGCAGTTATGGTGTAGGGACAGGGTATGGCTACACCTCC. Its protein is CASSYGVGTGYGYTS. V usage is TRBV6-5 and J usage is TRBJ1-2, with 9 bases matching TRBD1. V gave up 3 bases and J gave up 5 bases; unmatched junction bases: 7. The CDR3 loop spans 15 amino acids. The V gene's germline CDR1 is MNHEY and CDR2 SVGAGI.

The V gene is TRBV19, the J gene TRBJ2-7, with 7 bases lining up with TRBD2. The CDR3 extends over 14 amino acids. V trimming: 3 bases; J trimming: 2 bases; junction bases outside the gene matches: 4. CDR1 and CDR2 from the germline V gene are LNHDA and SQIVND (reference sequence). As DNA, the CDR3 is TGTGCCAGTAGTATGGAGCGGGGCACCTACGAGCAGTACTTC. Its translation: CASSMERGTYEQYF.

This clonotype has a count of ten or more. The chain employs TRBV2 and TRBJ1-2; TRBD1 matches 8 bases. V was clipped by 7 bases and J by 6 bases; unmatched bases: 7. The germline V gene has CDR1 SNHLY and CDR2 FYNNEI. The CDR3 sequence is 13 residues long. The CDR3: CASTAQGAHGYTF. In DNA form, the CDR3 reads TGTGCCAGCACTGCCCAGGGGGCGCATGGCTACACCTTC.

The chain couples TRBV28 to TRBJ2-2, with 8 bases fitting TRBD1. The J segment lost 3 bases and the V segment lost 8 bases, leaving 5 bases of the junction unmatched. The CDR3 spans 14 residues. CDR1 and CDR2 (germline): MDHEN, SYDVKM. The CDR3 reads CASRGQGHTGELFF. Written as DNA, the CDR3 is TGTGCCAGCCGCGGACAGGGACACACCGGGGAGCTGTTTTTT.

The chain combines TRBV2 with TRBJ1-5; 11 positions agree with TRBD1. Germline assignment: CDR1 SNHLY and CDR2 FYNNEI. With 10 bases clipped from V and 6 bases from J, the junction kept 8 bases outside the gene matches. CDR3 length equals 14 residues. The CDR3 sequence is CATQGQGEIQPQHF. The DNA for the CDR3 is TGTGCCACCCAGGGACAGGGGGAGATTCAGCCCCAGCATTTT.

This clonotype has more than one count but fewer than ten. The rearrangement links TRBV6-1 to TRBJ2-7, with 8 bases identical to TRBD2. The J segment lost 3 bases and the V segment lost 6 bases, leaving 7 bases of the junction unmatched. From germline, CDR1 is MNHNS and CDR2 SASEGT. The CDR3 has 14 residues. The CDR3 bases are TGTGCCAGCAGCTCAGCGGGAGTCAGCTACGAGCAGTACTTC. Protein: CASSSAGVSYEQYF.

This sequence joins TRBV15 and TRBJ1-3; D is unclear. This CDR3 comprises 15 residues. The germline V gene encodes CDR1 LNHNV and CDR2 YYDKDF (reference sequence). V was clipped by 0 bases and J by 3 bases, with 9 bases between them. The CDR3 here is CATSRDHALGNTIYF. The CDR3 nucleotides read TGTGCCACCAGCAGAGATCACGCCCTTGGAAACACCATATATTTT.